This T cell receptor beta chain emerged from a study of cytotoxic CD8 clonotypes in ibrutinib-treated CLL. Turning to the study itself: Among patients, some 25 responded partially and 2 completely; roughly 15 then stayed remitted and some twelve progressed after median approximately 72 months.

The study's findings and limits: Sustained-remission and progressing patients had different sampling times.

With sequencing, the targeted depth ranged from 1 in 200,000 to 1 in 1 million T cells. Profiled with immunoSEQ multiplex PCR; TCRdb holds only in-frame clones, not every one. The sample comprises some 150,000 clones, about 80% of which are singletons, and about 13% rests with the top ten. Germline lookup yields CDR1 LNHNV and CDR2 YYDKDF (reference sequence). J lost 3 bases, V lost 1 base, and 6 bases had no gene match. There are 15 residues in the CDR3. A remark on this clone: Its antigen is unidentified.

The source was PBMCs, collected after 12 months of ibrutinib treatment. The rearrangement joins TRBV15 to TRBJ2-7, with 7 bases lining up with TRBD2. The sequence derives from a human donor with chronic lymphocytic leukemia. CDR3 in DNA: TGTGCCACCAGCAGAGGCTCCGGCGGGAGCTACGAGCAGTACTTC. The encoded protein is CATSRGSGGSYEQYF. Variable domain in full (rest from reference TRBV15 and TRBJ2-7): DAMVIQNPRYQVTQFGKPVTLSCSQTLNHNVMYWYQQKSSQAPKLLFHYYDKDFNNEADTPDNFQSRRPNTSFCFLDIRSPGLGDTAMYLCATSRGSGGSYEQYFGPGTRLTVT.